The 8 T cell receptor beta chains given below trace back to one sample, sequenced in a study. TCRdb passed the 5' RACE reads through MiXCR, listing each CDR3 protein once. The profile covers nearly 55,000 distinct CDR3 sequences, with approximately 23% appearing a single time and approximately 3.3% taken by the ten largest. What was sequenced was tumor-infiltrating naive CD4+ T cells sorted from the breast tumor. Regarding subset: naive CD4+ T cells, CD4+CD45RA+CD25-. These receptors originate from a female donor with breast cancer.

The chain recombines TRBV7-8 with TRBJ2-2; 7 nucleotides match TRBD1. This CDR3 is built from 14 residues. Germline loops: CDR1 SGHVS, CDR2 FQNEAQ. The junction had 6 bases not matched to a gene; V was cut back by 5 bases and J by 6 bases. CDR3 in amino acids: CASSLDRAAGELFF. The CDR3 DNA sequence: TGTGCCAGCAGCCTAGACAGGGCGGCCGGGGAGCTGTTTTTT. The full variable domain, with the rest looked up from reference TRBV7-8 and TRBJ2-2, is GAGVSQSPRYKVAKRGQDVALRCDPISGHVSLFWYQQALGQGPEFLTYFQNEAQLDKSGLPSDRFFAERPEGSVSTLKIQRTQQEDSAVYLCASSLDRAAGELFFGEGSRLTVL.

With respect to this clonotype: One end of the junction does not line up with germline, which may come from a read error. The V call is TRBV5-1, the J call TRBJ2-4; D gene ambiguous. Germline values: CDR1 SGHRS, CDR2 YFSETQ. This CDR3 spans 14 amino acids. This CDR3 is CASSLNIAKNIQCF. Written as DNA, the CDR3 is TGCGCCAGCAGCTTGAACATAGCCAAAAACATTCAGTGCTTC.

This clonotype was counted a few times. This sequence joins TRBV24-1 and TRBJ2-1; D remains unclear. This CDR3 comprises 11 residues. Germline assignment: CDR1 KGHDR and CDR2 SFDVKD. The ends were cut back, 6 bases at V and 13 bases at J, with 12 bases in the middle. CDR3 DNA: TGTGCCACCAGTCGTTCTGATCGTCAGTTCTTC. Its translation: CATSRSDRQFF.

Regarding this clonotype: This CDR3 is missing its conserved last phenylalanine or tryptophan, likely due to a read error. The rearrangement uses TRBV20-1 and TRBJ2-2; TRBD2 matches at 7 bases. Trimming at V came to 5 bases and at J to 3 bases, leaving 6 bases not matched to a gene. This CDR3 region has 14 residues. CDR1 and CDR2 from the germline V gene are DFQATT and SNEGSKA (reference sequence). The CDR3 bases are TGCAGTGCTCTAGCGGAGCGATACACCGGGGAGCTGTTTTTG. Translating it yields CSALAERYTGELFL.

This clonotype was observed at least ten times. The chain carries TRBV4-3 and TRBJ1-2; no clear D gene. CDR3 length: 15 amino acids. Deletions cut 0 bases from V and 8 bases from J, with 16 bases between. Germline CDR1 is LGHNA and CDR2 is YSLEER. The CDR3 here is CASSQELGGSGGYTF. The CDR3 region has the DNA TGCGCCAGCAGCCAAGAACTTGGAGGGAGTGGGGGCTACACCTTC.

The table lists this clonotype with a few counts. The CDR3 spells CASSQELVLGEQYF. The CDR3 nucleotides are TGTGCCAGCAGCCAAGAGTTAGTTTTGGGCGAGCAGTACTTC. The genes are TRBV3-1 and TRBJ2-7; D unresolved. Trimming pared 0 bases from V and 6 bases from J, leaving 12 bases between. Germline assignment: CDR1 LGHDT and CDR2 YNNKEL (reference sequence). The CDR3 totals 14 residues.

This rearrangement joins TRBV20-1 to TRBJ1-2, with D hard to call. The CDR3 is 17 amino acids. V lost 0 bases and J 4 bases, leaving 21 bases between the germline ends. Germline loops: CDR1 DFQATT, CDR2 SNEGSKA (reference sequence). As DNA, the CDR3 is TGCAGTGCTAGAGATGAGCTCAGGAGTCCCATTGGCTATGGCTACACCTTC. Its protein product is CSARDELRSPIGYGYTF.

The V call is TRBV6-1, the J call TRBJ2-1; 7 nucleotides align to TRBD2. The CDR3 extends over 15 amino acids. The V gene end was trimmed by 7 bases and the J gene end by 2 bases; junction bases not matched to a gene: 8. From germline, CDR1 is MNHNS and CDR2 SASEGT. The CDR3 protein is CASIAGRSPYNEQFF. As DNA, the CDR3 is TGTGCCAGCATCGCCGGGAGGTCCCCCTACAATGAGCAGTTCTTC.